This TCR beta chain was captured in a study of beta chain features in type 1 diabetes. Overall study results and limits: In every one of the four CD4+ subsets, TCRB CDR3s were moderately but significantly shorter in Type 1 diabetes patients. Relative to healthy donors, patients appeared to have naive, central memory and Treg TCRB repertoires that were more similar. VDJ junctions in type 1 diabetes patients carried more deletions and fewer insertions.

In this sample, this clone turned up a few times. Its antigen remains unidentified. Isolated RNA was reverse transcribed in full, so expressed TCRB transcripts were sequenced. Regulatory, naive and central memory T cell samples averaged around 3.9 million reads. The method was immunoSEQ multiplex PCR; TCRdb's version includes in-frame clones alone and lacks a portion of them. The repertoire has roughly 160,000 clones, 6.5% to 10% of them found once; the top ten carry more than 0.5%. Donors contributed one heparinised blood draw apiece, averaging about 120 mL. The V gene end was trimmed by 5 bases and the J gene end by 4 bases; junction bases not matched to a gene: 13. This CDR3 contains 16 residues. Germline V CDR1 and CDR2: PRHDT, FYEKMQ (reference sequence).

The genes are TRBV13 and TRBJ1-1; 7 bases line up with TRBD1. Sequenced material: central memory CD4+ T cells from blood. The clonotype was recovered from a woman under 30 with type 1 diabetes. The DNA for the CDR3 is TGTGCCAGCAGCCTGCGAGGAGGGGGCGTACGCACTGAAGCTTTCTTT. It specifies CASSLRGGGVRTEAFF.